A selection of T cell receptor beta chains follows, all from one sample in a study of T cell changes during pregnancy in multiple sclerosis. Produced via immunoSEQ multiplex PCR; TCRdb's table is partial and in-frame only. Here the sample spans some 37,000 clones, around 94% being singletons. The sequenced material came from PBMCs (not recorded whether the cells were cultured). All receptors derive from a female donor with multiple sclerosis, enrolled in a pregnancy study. CDR3s include the opening cysteine and the closing phenylalanine or tryptophan. A D gene is named only where the DNA matches it firmly. Size is stated for part of the rows, as once, few or many counts, or as a class when the clone is expanded.

>TRBV5-4|NA|NA|TRBJ1-2
CASSLSGWGSYGYTF
TGTGCCAGCAGCTTATCGGGGTGGGGGAGCTATGGCTACACCTTC
>TRBV2|TRBD2|NA|TRBJ2-1
CASSLRAGVSYNEQFF
TGTGCCAGCAGTCTACGAGCGGGAGTCTCCTACAATGAGCAGTTCTTC
>TRBV27|NA|NA|TRBJ1-1
CASSLAGRAREAFF
TGTGCCAGCAGTTTAGCCGGCAGGGCTAGGGAAGCTTTCTTT
>TRBV25-1|NA|NA|TRBJ2-3
CASSSVADTQYF
TGTGCCAGCAGCTCGGTGGCAGATACGCAGTATTTT
>TRBV27|TRBD2|NA|TRBJ2-3
CASSISGISTDTQYF
TGTGCCAGCAGTATAAGCGGGATTAGCACAGATACGCAGTATTTT
>TRBV27|NA|NA|TRBJ1-2
CASTPLKDLWYGYTF
TGTGCCAGCACCCCCTTAAAGGATTTGTGGTATGGCTACACCTTC
>TRBV7-6|NA|once|TRBJ2-7
CASSLAASGQQYF
TGTGCCAGCAGCTTAGCGGCCAGCGGCCAGCAGTACTTC
>TRBV5-1|NA|NA|TRBJ2-6
CASSFSGANSGANVLTF
TGCGCCAGCAGCTTTTCAGGTGCCAACTCTGGGGCCAACGTCCTGACTTTC
>TRBV7-9|TRBD1|NA|TRBJ1-4
CASSSPAGGPSSEKLFF
TGTGCCAGCAGCTCCCCCGCAGGGGGGCCTTCCTCTGAAAAACTGTTTTTT
>TRBV7-9|NA|NA|TRBJ1-1
CASSLVMNTEAFF
TGTGCCAGCAGCTTAGTAATGAACACTGAAGCTTTCTTT
>TRBV19|TRBD1|NA|TRBJ1-2
CASSLQGAGYGYTF
TGTGCCAGTAGCCTACAGGGGGCGGGTTATGGCTACACCTTC
>TRBV7-9|TRBD1|NA|TRBJ2-2
CASSLGPGTVNTGELFF
TGTGCCAGCAGCTTAGGTCCCGGGACAGTGAACACCGGGGAGCTGTTTTTT
>TRBV7-9|NA|NA|TRBJ2-1
CASREEDRDNEQFF
TGTGCCAGCAGGGAAGAGGACAGAGACAATGAGCAGTTCTTC
>TRBV5-4|NA|NA|TRBJ2-7
CASSFGGRVYEQYF
TGTGCCAGCAGCTTTGGAGGGCGGGTCTACGAGCAGTACTTC
>TRBV19|TRBD1|NA|TRBJ2-7
CASSGSGTGTREQYF
TGTGCCAGTAGTGGATCCGGGACAGGGACGAGAGAGCAGTACTTC
>TRBV27|NA|NA|TRBJ2-7
CASSLSSTRGSSYEQYF
TGTGCCAGCAGTTTATCTTCGACACGTGGAAGCTCCTACGAGCAGTACTTC
>TRBV19|TRBD2|NA|TRBJ2-1
CASSIVATSGLREQFF
TGTGCCAGTAGTATTGTGGCGACTAGCGGGCTCCGTGAGCAGTTCTTC
>TRBV30|NA|NA|TRBJ1-2
CAWSVLEDSHGYTF
TGTGCCTGGAGTGTACTAGAGGACAGCCATGGCTACACCTTC
>TRBV4-1|NA|NA|TRBJ1-1
CASSQRAGLNTEAFF
TGCGCCAGCAGCCAACGTGCGGGCCTGAACACTGAAGCTTTCTTT
>TRBV4-1|NA|NA|TRBJ2-7
CASSQDSPGSSYEQYF
TGCGCCAGCAGCCAAGATTCTCCCGGCAGTTCCTACGAGCAGTACTTC
>TRBV28|NA|NA|TRBJ2-3
CASSFLADTQYF
TGTGCCAGCAGTTTTTTAGCAGATACGCAGTATTTT
>TRBV29-1|NA|NA|TRBJ2-3
CSVGRVSQADTQYF
TGCAGCGTTGGCCGGGTTTCCCAGGCAGATACGCAGTATTTT
>TRBV19|NA|NA|TRBJ2-1
CASEGLDNEQFF
TGTGCCAGCGAGGGCTTGGACAATGAGCAGTTCTTC
>TRBV15|NA|NA|TRBJ1-5
CATSSEGIGNQPQHF
TGTGCCACCAGCAGTGAGGGTATAGGGAATCAGCCCCAGCATTTT
>TRBV6-5|NA|NA|TRBJ2-5
CASRAGHQGQATQYF
TGTGCCAGCAGGGCGGGACATCAAGGCCAGGCGACCCAGTACTTC
>TRBV9|NA|NA|TRBJ2-2
CASSVGGSWTGELFF
TGTGCCAGCAGCGTAGGTGGTAGTTGGACCGGGGAGCTGTTTTTT
>TRBV13|TRBD2|NA|TRBJ2-7
CASSHGTSGNLEQYF
TGTGCCAGCAGCCATGGGACTAGCGGGAATCTCGAGCAGTACTTC
>TRBV5-1|TRBD1|NA|TRBJ1-1
CASGGTGAYTEAFF
TGCGCCAGCGGGGGGACAGGGGCCTACACTGAAGCTTTCTTT
>TRBV19|NA|NA|TRBJ1-5
CASNQGPQPQHF
TGTGCCAGTAACCAGGGTCCGCAGCCCCAGCATTTT
>TRBV7-2|NA|NA|TRBJ2-5
CASSPFGRGRGETQYF
TGTGCCAGCAGCCCCTTCGGAAGAGGAAGGGGGGAGACCCAGTACTTC
>TRBV5-1|NA|NA|TRBJ1-4
CASSLGPSGAFEKLFF
TGCGCCAGCAGCTTGGGTCCGTCCGGGGCCTTTGAAAAACTGTTTTTT
>TRBV5-1|NA|NA|TRBJ2-1
CASRLGPGTKTYNEQFF
TGCGCCAGCAGACTTGGACCCGGGACCAAGACCTACAATGAGCAGTTCTTC
>TRBV7-2|NA|NA|TRBJ1-1
CASSTQAHTEAFF
TGTGCCAGCAGCACACAGGCGCACACTGAAGCTTTCTTT
>TRBV5-8|NA|NA|TRBJ2-6
CASGSFHPHKSRANVLTF
TGTGCCAGCGGATCGTTTCATCCACACAAAAGTCGGGCCAACGTCCTGACTTTC
>TRBV6-5|NA|NA|TRBJ2-4
CASSDPPLENIQYF
TGTGCCAGCAGTGACCCCCCACTAGAAAACATTCAGTACTTC
>TRBV28|TRBD1|NA|TRBJ1-3
CASSPPQGAFGNTIYF
TGTGCCAGCAGTCCCCCCCAGGGGGCCTTTGGAAACACCATATATTTT